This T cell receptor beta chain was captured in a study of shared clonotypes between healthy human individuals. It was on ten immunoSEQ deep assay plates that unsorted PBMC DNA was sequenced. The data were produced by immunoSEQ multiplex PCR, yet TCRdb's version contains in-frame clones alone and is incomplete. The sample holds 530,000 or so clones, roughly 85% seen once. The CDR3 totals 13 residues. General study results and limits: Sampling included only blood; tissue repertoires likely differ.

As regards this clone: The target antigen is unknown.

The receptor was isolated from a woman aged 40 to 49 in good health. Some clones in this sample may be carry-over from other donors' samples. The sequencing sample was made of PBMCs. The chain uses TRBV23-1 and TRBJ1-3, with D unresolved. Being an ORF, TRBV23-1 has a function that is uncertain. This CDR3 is CISTYPSGNTIYF. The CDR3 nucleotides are TGCATTTCTACTTACCCCTCTGGAAACACCATATATTTT.